The present T cell receptor beta chain was sequenced within a study of cytomegalovirus exposure and HLA in healthy donors (dated by TCRdb to the late 2010s). Regarding the complete study: According to an earlier analysis of around 600 of the donors, some 170 million T cells yielded 90 million to 140 million unique TCR beta sequences and about 280 Gb of sequence data. An early release that covered several hundred HLA-typed donors contained approximately 290 gigabases of sequencing data and tens of millions of unique TCR sequences. Of the roughly 400 genotyped donors, over 70% fell in the genetic ancestry cluster associated with self-reported Caucasian donors. The aim of the study was to test whether cataloging public T cell receptors could identify signatures of past pathogen exposure. The study used immunosequencing to profile the T cell repertoires of 670 or so subjects and linked those repertoires to cytomegalovirus serostatus. A separate validation cohort of 100 to 150 different subjects was used in addition to the approximately 610-subject first cohort. To predict cytomegalovirus infection status, the study combined high-throughput TCR immunosequencing, statistical association of individual TCRs with disease status, and machine learning. A later analysis re-examined previously published TCR beta repertoires from roughly 650 donors and added high-resolution HLA genotyping to investigate patterns of TCR occurrence. Rather than using new phenotypic data, the later analysis identified candidate immune exposures from TCR beta sequences and from how often those sequences occurred across donors. In an earlier analysis of 500 to 650 of the donors, high-throughput TCR beta sequencing was used to judge whether each TCR beta V gene segment behaved as functional or pseudogenic. Donor age, sex, ethnicity and CMV serostatus were compiled alongside the repertoire data. In a later genetic analysis, genome-wide SNP genotypes for 398 of the 666 donors were used, and that subset was treated as a discovery cohort. Every repertoire in the discovery cohort had been generated on one and the same sequencing platform. Class I and class II HLA loci were covered by the typing at four-digit resolution. Typing coverage differed by locus: A, B, C, DRB1 and DQB1 were typed in roughly 620-630 donors, DQA1 in 522, DPA1 in around 580, and DPB1 in about 450. Roughly five DR-DQ haplotypes were handled as single units for association and clustering because linkage in the cohort was strong. Among about 360 genotyped donors of the cohort, an average of approximately 240,000 unique TCR beta nucleotide sequences were sequenced per donor, approximately 20% of them non-productive.

From the cysteine through the phenylalanine, the CDR3 covers 13 amino acids. The DNA shown is the 39-base CDR3, in frame from base 1. The germline V gene supplies CDR1 MDHEN and CDR2 SYDVKM. The junction carries 11 bases between V and J, which are trimmed by 6 bases and 5 bases respectively. The cohort comprised approximately 700 healthy bone marrow donors. Cohort members were all nominally healthy when sampled, although unrecorded immune exposures were likely present. The donor was CMV seropositive and belonged to the group of over 250 seropositive cohort members. A peripheral blood sample was collected from each donor, and TCR beta sequencing was performed on peripheral blood mononuclear cells. The Qiagen DNeasy Blood Extraction Kit was used to extract genomic DNA from the blood cell samples. The research as a whole found: A further reported finding was that TCR beta sequences accurately predicted the HLA-A and HLA-B alleles for most subjects in the first cohort. In an earlier analysis of a few hundred of the donors, most TCR beta V segments were observed in productive rearrangements about 90% or about 30% of the time, broadly matching IMGT annotations. V-gene and J-gene trimming of TCR beta chains was associated with a missense DCLRE1C variant in a later genetic analysis, and the association was replicated in an independent cohort. A later genetic analysis reported fewer N-insertions in productive TCRs among donors in an Asian-associated ancestry cluster than the approximately 670-donor mean. Sequencing depth was assumed to be roughly uniform across donors in the presence/absence analyses, though that assumption may not hold. A later analysis reported that several top co-occurrence clusters appeared linked to parvovirus B19, influenza, CMV and Epstein-Barr virus. The study gave a list of roughly 150 TCR beta chains associated with cytomegalovirus. Some IMGT-functional V segments, including TRBV6-2 and TRBV6-3, could not be told apart with the 87-base-pair reads, so those segments were excluded. In a later analysis, TCR association rates were found to vary across HLA loci, with the most associated TCRs seen for DRB1 alleles and the fewest for HLA-C alleles. A group of highly shared sequence variants was considered likely to be a technical artifact of the sequencing pipeline. Because counts were too low, around 17 rarely observed V segments, including chromosome 9 orphons, were left out of the earlier analysis of roughly 600 of the donors. Three of the identified cytomegalovirus-associated TCR beta chains were confirmed in vitro to be specific for cytomegalovirus antigens. Across donors, most TCR sequences were observed very rarely, whereas some public TCRs were present in many individuals. Correlated functional status among segregating V segments might be attributable to linkage disequilibrium, but an unknown experimental factor could not be ruled out. In a later analysis, most CMV-associated TCR beta chains were found to appear HLA-restricted, with HLA associations seemingly driven largely by CMV exposure. CMV serostatus was the only immune exposure information available for the cohort. According to the authors, the approach could potentially be generalized to other disease states and immunological phenotypes. In a later analysis, HLA-associated TCR beta chains were found to be more clonally expanded and to have lower generation probabilities than equally common non-associated chains. Strong co-occurrence of HLA alleles, especially DR and DQ, made assigning TCR associations to individual alleles difficult. A later analysis associated 16,951 TCR beta sequences with specific HLA alleles at a false discovery rate of 0.05. Only TCR beta chains were sequenced in this cohort, and the absence of alpha or paired-chain data limited detectable features. Because some donors lacked HLA typing at each locus, the association tests relied only on the typed subset. The classifier was reported to diagnose cytomegalovirus status with high specificity and sensitivity in both the original and validation cohorts.

Libraries were constructed by the immunoSEQ multiplex PCR assay. The multiplex PCR relied on a mix of 60 forward primers for TCR Vbeta segments and 13 reverse primers for TCR Jbeta segments. Amplification of the CDR3 region of rearranged TCR beta genes was performed with a multiplex PCR assay on genomic DNA. Amplified TCR beta libraries were sequenced as 87-base-pair reads on the Illumina HiSeq System. On the authors' methods: In a later analysis, some 80 million unique TCR beta chains were counted across the 500 to 850 repertoires, and roughly 9.9 million of these chains were shared by at least two donors. Raw reads were error-corrected and collapsed into unique sequences with a nearest-neighbor algorithm that merged closely related sequences to remove PCR and sequencing errors. Alignment of CDR3 sequences to IMGT reference sequences was used to assign V, D and J gene segments. For a sequence to be retained, a match of at least six nucleotides was required to both a V gene segment and a J gene segment. A rearrangement was called productive if the CDR3 had no stop codons and remained in frame with V and J, and every other rearrangement was called non-productive. CDR3 was defined by IMGT convention, running from the second conserved V-encoded cysteine to the conserved J-encoded phenylalanine. In an earlier analysis of more than 550 of the donors, sequences lacking an unambiguous match to a single V gene segment were excluded. In an earlier analysis of more than 500 of the donors, a V segment was called functional when productive rearrangements were above 56.7%, and segregating when the standard deviation between donors exceeded 5%. A statistical classification framework was developed to diagnose cytomegalovirus status using the catalog of TCR beta chain sequences. V and J gene assignment, in a later analysis, came from comparing TCR nucleotide sequences with IMGT/GENE-DB human TR gene sequences. In a later analysis, CDR3 sequences and most-parsimonious VDJ recombination scenarios were assigned using the TCRdist pipeline. A later analysis defined each TCR beta chain by its CDR3 amino acid sequence plus V-gene family, and excluded reads lacking a unique V-gene family. In a later analysis, fewer than 650 highly shared, low-generation-probability nucleotide sequences were removed to address suspected cross-contamination and a sequencing artifact. In a later analysis, a clonal expansion index for each public chain was calculated from normalized within-repertoire ranks of inferred template counts. A later analysis computed generation probabilities with a VDJ recombination model fitted to out-of-frame rearrangements, and checked the results against IGoR. Hypergeometric tests were used in a later analysis to score TCR-TCR, TCR-HLA and TCR-CMV co-occurrence, with a repertoire-size bias correction applied to the TCR pairs. A later analysis estimated false discovery rates by permuting HLA or CMV assignments 20 times. In a later analysis, co-occurring TCRs were grouped using DBSCAN, with TCRdist sequence similarity added in when clustering inside HLA-allele-positive subsets. Repertoires with fewer than 30,000 or more than 120,000 public chains were left out of co-occurrence clustering, as were a few repertoires with anomalous nucleotide sharing. The table was pulled from immuneACCESS by TCRdb, which kept in-frame rearrangements only. Such tables lose some clones; where checked, under half of the loss comes from unresolved V genes, and the rest has no known cause. The DNA was the basis for D and trimming; V, J and clone size are from that table. The sample profile shows approximately 190,000 clones; roughly 77% of them were found once. Clones ranked in the top ten supply around 3.6% of the sample.

Points on this clone: Its antigen specificity is not known. Base-call qualities are not available, and no considerably larger clone is one nucleotide away.

Recombination linked TRBV28 to TRBJ2-1; a weak D assignment points to TRBD2 (5 bases agree). Sequences were obtained from PBMCs. The receptor was derived from a man aged 35-49 years in good health and CMV-seropositive. Here the CDR3 is given as CASRAAGDNEQFF. The nucleotides read TGTGCCAGCAGGGCCGCGGGTGACAATGAGCAGTTCTTC.